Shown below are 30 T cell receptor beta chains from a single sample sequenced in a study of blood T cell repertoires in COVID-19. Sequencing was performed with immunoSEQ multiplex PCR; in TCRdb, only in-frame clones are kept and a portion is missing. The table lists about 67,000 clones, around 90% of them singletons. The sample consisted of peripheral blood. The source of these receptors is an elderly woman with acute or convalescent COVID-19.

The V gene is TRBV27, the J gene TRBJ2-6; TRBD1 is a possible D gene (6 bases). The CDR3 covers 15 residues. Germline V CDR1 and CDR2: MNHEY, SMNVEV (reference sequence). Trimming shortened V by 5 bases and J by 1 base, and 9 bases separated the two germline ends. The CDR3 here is CASSPQGSGANVLTF. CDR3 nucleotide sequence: TGTGCCAGCAGTCCGCAGGGGTCTGGGGCCAACGTCCTGACTTTC.

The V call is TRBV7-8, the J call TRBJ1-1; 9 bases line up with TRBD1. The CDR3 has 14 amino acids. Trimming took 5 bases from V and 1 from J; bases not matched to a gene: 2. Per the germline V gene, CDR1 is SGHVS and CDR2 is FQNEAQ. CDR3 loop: CASSLTGGNTEAFF. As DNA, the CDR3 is TGTGCCAGCAGCCTGACAGGGGGGAACACTGAAGCTTTCTTT. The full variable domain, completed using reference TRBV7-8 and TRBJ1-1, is GAGVSQSPRYKVAKRGQDVALRCDPISGHVSLFWYQQALGQGPEFLTYFQNEAQLDKSGLPSDRFFAERPEGSVSTLKIQRTQQEDSAVYLCASSLTGGNTEAFFGQGTRLTVV.

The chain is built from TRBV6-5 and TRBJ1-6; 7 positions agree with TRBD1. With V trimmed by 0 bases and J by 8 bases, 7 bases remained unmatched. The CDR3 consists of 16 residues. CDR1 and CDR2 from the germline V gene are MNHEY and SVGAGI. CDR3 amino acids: CASSYSRGRGDSPLHF. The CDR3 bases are TGTGCCAGCAGTTACTCTCGAGGCAGGGGGGATTCACCCCTCCACTTT.

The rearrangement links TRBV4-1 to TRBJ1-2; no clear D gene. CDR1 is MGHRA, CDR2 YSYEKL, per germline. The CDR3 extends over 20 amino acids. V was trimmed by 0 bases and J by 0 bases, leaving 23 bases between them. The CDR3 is CASSQDPLRTANLANYGYTF. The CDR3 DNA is TGCGCCAGCAGCCAAGATCCGTTGAGAACTGCTAATCTAGCTAACTATGGCTACACCTTC.

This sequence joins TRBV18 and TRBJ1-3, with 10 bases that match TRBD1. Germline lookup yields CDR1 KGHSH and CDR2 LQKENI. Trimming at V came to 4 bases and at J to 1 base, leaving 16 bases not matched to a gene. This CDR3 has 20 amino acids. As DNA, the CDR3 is TGTGCCAGCTCACTCAAAACCCCGGGACAGGGGACCTTTTCTGGAAACACCATATATTTT. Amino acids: CASSLKTPGQGTFSGNTIYF.

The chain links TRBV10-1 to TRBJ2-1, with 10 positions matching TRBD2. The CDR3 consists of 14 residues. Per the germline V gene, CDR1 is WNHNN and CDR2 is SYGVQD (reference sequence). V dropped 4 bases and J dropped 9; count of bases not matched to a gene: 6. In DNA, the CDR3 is TGCGCCAGCAGTGGTCAGCGGGGGGGCGCTGAGCAGTTCTTC. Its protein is CASSGQRGGAEQFF.

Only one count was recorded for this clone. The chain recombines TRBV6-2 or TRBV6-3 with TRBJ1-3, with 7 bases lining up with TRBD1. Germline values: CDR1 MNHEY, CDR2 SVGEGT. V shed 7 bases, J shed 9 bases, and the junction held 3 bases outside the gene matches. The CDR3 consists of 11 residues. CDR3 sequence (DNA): TGTGCCAGCACCCCAGGGGGCACCATATATTTT. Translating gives CASTPGGTIYF.

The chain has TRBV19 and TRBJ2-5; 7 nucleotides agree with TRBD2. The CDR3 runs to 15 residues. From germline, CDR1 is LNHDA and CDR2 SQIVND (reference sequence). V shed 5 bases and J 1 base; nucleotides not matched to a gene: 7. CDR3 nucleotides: TGTGCCAGTAGTGGGGGAGCGGGGTTCCAAGAGACCCAGTACTTC. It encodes CASSGGAGFQETQYF.

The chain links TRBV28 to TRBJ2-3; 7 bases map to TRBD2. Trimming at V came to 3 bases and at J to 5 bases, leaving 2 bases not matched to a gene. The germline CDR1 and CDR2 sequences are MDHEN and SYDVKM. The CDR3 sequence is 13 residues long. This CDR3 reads CASSLGGIDTQYF. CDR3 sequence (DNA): TGTGCCAGCAGTTTGGGGGGGATAGATACGCAGTATTTT.

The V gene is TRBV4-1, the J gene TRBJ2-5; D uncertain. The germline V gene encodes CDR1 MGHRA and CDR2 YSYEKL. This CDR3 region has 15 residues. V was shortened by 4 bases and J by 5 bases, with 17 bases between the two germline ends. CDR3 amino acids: CASSPWPTFGETQYF. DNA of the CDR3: TGCGCCAGCAGCCCCTGGCCCACCTTCGGGGAGACCCAGTACTTC.

This CDR3 is CASSGQGQGAEQYF. In DNA, the CDR3 is TGTGCCAGCAGCGGACAGGGACAGGGGGCCGAGCAGTACTTC. J is TRBJ2-7 and V is TRBV9; TRBD1 agrees at 12 bases. With V trimmed by 3 bases and J by 6 bases, 4 bases remained unmatched. This CDR3 spans 14 amino acids. Germline V lookup: CDR1 SGDLS, CDR2 YYNGEE.

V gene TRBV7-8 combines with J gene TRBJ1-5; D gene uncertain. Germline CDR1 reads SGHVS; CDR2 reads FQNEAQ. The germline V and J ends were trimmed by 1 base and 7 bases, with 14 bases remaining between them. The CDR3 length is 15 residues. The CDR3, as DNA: TGTGCCAGCAGCTTAGTTCTGGCAGGTATACAGCCCCAGCATTTT. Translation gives CASSLVLAGIQPQHF.

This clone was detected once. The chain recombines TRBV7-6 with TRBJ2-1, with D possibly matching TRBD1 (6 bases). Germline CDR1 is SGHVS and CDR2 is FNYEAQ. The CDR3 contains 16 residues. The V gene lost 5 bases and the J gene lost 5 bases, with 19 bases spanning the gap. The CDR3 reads CASSPQQSTGHNEQFF. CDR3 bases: TGTGCCAGCAGCCCACAACAAAGTACAGGGCACAATGAGCAGTTCTTC.

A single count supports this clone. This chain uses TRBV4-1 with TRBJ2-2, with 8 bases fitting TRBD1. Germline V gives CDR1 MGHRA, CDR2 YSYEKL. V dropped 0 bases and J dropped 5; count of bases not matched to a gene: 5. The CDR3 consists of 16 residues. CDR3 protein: CASSQDLRTGTGELFF. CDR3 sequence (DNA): TGCGCCAGCAGCCAAGATCTGCGGACAGGGACCGGGGAGCTGTTTTTT.

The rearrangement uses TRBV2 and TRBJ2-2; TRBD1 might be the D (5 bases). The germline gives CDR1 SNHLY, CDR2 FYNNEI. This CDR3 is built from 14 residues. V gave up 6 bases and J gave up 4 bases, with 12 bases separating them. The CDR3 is CASSYRQGTGELFF. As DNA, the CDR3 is TGTGCCAGCAGCTACAGGCAGGGCACCGGGGAGCTGTTTTTT.

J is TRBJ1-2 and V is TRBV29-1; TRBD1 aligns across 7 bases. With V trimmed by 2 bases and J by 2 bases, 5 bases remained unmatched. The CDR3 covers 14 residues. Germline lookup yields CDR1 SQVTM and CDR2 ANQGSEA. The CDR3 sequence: CSVEKVDRNYGYTF. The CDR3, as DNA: TGCAGCGTTGAAAAAGTGGACAGGAACTATGGCTACACCTTC.

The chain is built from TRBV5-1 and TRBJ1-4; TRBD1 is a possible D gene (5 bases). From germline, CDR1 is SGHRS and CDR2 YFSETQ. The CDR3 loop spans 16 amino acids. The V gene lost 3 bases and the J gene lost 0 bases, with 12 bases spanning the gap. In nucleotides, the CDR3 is TGCGCCAGCAGCTCTGGACATGTTGCAACTAATGAAAAACTGTTTTTT. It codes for CASSSGHVATNEKLFF.

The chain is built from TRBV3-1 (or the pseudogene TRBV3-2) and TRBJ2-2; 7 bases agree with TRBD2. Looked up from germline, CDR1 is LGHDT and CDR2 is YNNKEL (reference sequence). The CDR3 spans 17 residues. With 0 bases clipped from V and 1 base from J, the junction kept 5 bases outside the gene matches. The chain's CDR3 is CASSQDSGGRNTGELFF. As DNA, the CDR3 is TGTGCCAGCAGCCAAGATAGCGGCGGGAGGAACACCGGGGAGCTGTTTTTT.

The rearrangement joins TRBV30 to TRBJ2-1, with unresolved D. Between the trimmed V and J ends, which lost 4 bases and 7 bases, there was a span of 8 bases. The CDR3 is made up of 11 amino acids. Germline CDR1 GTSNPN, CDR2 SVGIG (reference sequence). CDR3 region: CAWTSSNEQFF. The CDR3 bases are TGTGCCTGGACCTCGAGTAATGAGCAGTTCTTC.

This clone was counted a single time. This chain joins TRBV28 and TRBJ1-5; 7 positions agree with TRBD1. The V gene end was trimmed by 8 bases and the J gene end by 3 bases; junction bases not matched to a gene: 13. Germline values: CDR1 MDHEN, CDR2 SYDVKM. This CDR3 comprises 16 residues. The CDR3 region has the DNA TGTGCCAGCGACCGTAGACAGGGAATGAACAATCAGCCCCAGCATTTT. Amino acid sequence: CASDRRQGMNNQPQHF.

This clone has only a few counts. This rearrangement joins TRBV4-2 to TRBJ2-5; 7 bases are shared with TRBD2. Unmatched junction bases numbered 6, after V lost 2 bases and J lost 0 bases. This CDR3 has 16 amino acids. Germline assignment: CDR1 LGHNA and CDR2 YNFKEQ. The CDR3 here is CASSQQAGDHQETQYF. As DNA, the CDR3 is TGTGCCAGCAGCCAACAGGCGGGAGACCACCAAGAGACCCAGTACTTC.

The CDR3 loop is CASSLDRDQPQHF. CDR3 in DNA: TGTGCCAGCAGCTTGGACAGGGATCAGCCCCAGCATTTT. The rearrangement uses TRBV5-4 and TRBJ1-5; tentatively, D is TRBD1 (6 bases). Germline lookup yields CDR1 SGHNT and CDR2 YYREEE (reference sequence). Trimming left V 0 bases short and J 5 bases short, with 6 bases between. The CDR3 is 13 residues long.

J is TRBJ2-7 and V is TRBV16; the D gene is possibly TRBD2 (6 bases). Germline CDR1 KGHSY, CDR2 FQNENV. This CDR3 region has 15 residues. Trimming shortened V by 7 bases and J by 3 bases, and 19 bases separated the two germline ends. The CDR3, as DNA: TGTGCCAGCACCCCGCAATCGGTCGGGGGCTACGAGCAGTACTTC. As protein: CASTPQSVGGYEQYF.

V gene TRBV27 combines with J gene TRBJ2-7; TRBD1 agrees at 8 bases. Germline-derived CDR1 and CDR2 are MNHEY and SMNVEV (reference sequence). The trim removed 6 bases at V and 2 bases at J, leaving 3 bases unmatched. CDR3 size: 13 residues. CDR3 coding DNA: TGTGCCAGCAGCCCGGACAGGGCCTACGAGCAGTACTTC. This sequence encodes CASSPDRAYEQYF.

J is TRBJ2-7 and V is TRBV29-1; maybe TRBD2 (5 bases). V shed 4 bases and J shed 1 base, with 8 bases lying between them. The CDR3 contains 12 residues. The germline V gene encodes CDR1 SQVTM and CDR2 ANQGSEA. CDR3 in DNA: TGCAGCGTTGGACCGGGGTCCTACGAGCAGTACTTC. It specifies CSVGPGSYEQYF.

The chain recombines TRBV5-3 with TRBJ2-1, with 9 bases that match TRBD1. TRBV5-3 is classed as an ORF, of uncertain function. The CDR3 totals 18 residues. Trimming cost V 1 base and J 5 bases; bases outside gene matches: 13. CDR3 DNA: TGTGCCAGAAGCTTGAATTCCCTCAGCGGGACAGGGAACAATGAGCAGTTCTTC. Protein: CARSLNSLSGTGNNEQFF.

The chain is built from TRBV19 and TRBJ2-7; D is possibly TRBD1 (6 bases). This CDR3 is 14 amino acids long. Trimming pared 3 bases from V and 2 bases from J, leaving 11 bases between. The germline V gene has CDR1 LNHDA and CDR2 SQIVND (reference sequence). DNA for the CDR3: TGTGCCAGTAGTATCAGGGGCCCAACCTACGAGCAGTACTTC. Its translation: CASSIRGPTYEQYF.

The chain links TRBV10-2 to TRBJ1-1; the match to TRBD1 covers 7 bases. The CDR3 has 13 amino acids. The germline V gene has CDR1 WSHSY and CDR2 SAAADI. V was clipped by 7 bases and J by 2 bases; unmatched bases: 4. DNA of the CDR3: TGCGCCAGCACCGACAGGGCCAACACTGAAGCTTTCTTT. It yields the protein CASTDRANTEAFF.

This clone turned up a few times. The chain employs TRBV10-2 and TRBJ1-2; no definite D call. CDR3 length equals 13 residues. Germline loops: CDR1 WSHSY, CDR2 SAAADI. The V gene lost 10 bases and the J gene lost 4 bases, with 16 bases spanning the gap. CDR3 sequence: CATRPETSYGYTF. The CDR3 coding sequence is TGCGCCACACGGCCGGAGACTTCCTATGGCTACACCTTC.

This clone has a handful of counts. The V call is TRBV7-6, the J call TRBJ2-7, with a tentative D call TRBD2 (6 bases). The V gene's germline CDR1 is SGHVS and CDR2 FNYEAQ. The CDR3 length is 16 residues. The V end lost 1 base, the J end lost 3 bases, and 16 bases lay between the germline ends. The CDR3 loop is CASSLGRGRGLYEQYF. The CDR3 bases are TGTGCCAGCAGCTTAGGAAGAGGGCGGGGACTCTACGAGCAGTACTTC.